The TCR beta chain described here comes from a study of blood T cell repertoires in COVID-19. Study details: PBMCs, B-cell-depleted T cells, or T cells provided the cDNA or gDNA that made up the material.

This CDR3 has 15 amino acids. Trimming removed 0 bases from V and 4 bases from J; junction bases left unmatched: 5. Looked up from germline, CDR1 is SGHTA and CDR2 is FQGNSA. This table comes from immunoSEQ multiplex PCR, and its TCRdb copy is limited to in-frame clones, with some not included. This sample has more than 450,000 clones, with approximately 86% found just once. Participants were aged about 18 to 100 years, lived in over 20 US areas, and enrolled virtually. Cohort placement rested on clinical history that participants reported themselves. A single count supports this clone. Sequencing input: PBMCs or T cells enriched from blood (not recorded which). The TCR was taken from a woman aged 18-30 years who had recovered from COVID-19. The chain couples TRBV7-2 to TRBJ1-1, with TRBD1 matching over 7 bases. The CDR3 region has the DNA TGTGCCAGCAGCTTAGCCCGCCGACAGGGCACTGAAGCTTTCTTT. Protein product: CASSLARRQGTEAFF.